This T cell receptor (beta chain) stems from a study of T cells in Graves' hyperthyroidism and ophthalmopathy. Absent ophthalmopathy progression within 18 months defined stable Graves' hyperthyroidism. PBMCs were derived from roughly 10 ml fresh peripheral blood. TCR beta CDR3 regions were amplified from RNA. An initial round of RT-PCR targeting the TCR CDR3 relied on the HTBI primer set. TCRdb analysed the multiplex PCR reads with MiXCR anew, one entry per CDR3 protein. The table has about 360,000 distinct CDR3 sequences, roughly 25% seen once. Looked up from germline, CDR1 is MNHNS and CDR2 is SASEGT. V was clipped by 6 bases and J by 8 bases; unmatched bases: 11. The CDR3 extends over 15 amino acids.

Sequenced sample: blood. The chain recombines TRBV6-1 with TRBJ2-7; 12 bases are shared with TRBD2. The TCR originated in a man over 45 with Graves' hyperthyroidism. The chain's CDR3 is CASSGETSGSRKQYF. The CDR3 DNA reads as TGTGCCAGCAGCGGTGAGACTAGCGGGAGCCGTAAGCAGTACTTC.